This passage covers 15 T cell receptor beta chains from one sample sequenced in a study of cytomegalovirus exposure and HLA in healthy donors. PCR primers comprised 60 Vbeta and 13 Jbeta primers. Sequenced by immunoSEQ multiplex PCR; TCRdb stores in-frame clones only, minus some. The repertoire shows approximately 45,000 clones; the top ten hold roughly 17%. Sequencing was done on a sample of PBMCs. Receptor source: a male donor in good health and CMV-seronegative.

In DNA, the CDR3 is TGTGCCAGCGGCCTTGAGGCCAGGGGAAATTCACCCCTCCACTTT. Translated, it gives CASGLEARGNSPLHF. The rearrangement joins TRBV6-1 to TRBJ1-6, with a possible D match to TRBD1 (6 bases). The germline V gene encodes CDR1 MNHNS and CDR2 SASEGT. This CDR3 has 15 residues. The V and J ends lost 8 bases and 7 bases respectively, with 18 bases between them.

The V and J genes are TRBV19 and TRBJ1-1; no definite D call. The CDR3 length is 13 residues. The V gene lost 7 bases and the J gene lost 0 bases, with 9 bases spanning the gap. Germline CDR1 reads LNHDA; CDR2 reads SQIVND (reference sequence). DNA of the CDR3: TGTGCCAGTACACAAACCGTGAACACTGAAGCTTTCTTT. It yields the protein CASTQTVNTEAFF.

The chain links TRBV5-1 to TRBJ2-7; 11 positions match TRBD2. Trimming took 0 bases from V and 4 from J; bases not matched to a gene: 3. This CDR3 has 15 amino acids. The germline V gene encodes CDR1 SGHRS and CDR2 YFSETQ. Here the CDR3 DNA reads TGCGCCAGCAGCTTGGTATCTAGCGGGGGGTACGAGCAGTACTTC. It translates to CASSLVSSGGYEQYF. Full variable domain (outside the CDR3, taken from reference TRBV5-1 and TRBJ2-7): KAGVTQTPRYLIKTRGQQVTLSCSPISGHRSVSWYQQTPGQGLQFLFEYFSETQRNKGNFPGRFSGRQFSNSRSEMNVSTLELGDSALYLCASSLVSSGGYEQYFGPGTRLTVT.

J is TRBJ2-5 and V is TRBV18; 11 nucleotides align to TRBD1. Germline CDR1 and CDR2: KGHSH and LQKENI. The CDR3 is 17 amino acids. Losses at the gene ends were 3 bases for V and 3 bases for J; bases not matched to a gene: 9. The CDR3 here is CASSPGQGAVLKETQYF. DNA for the CDR3: TGTGCCAGCTCACCCGGACAGGGGGCGGTATTAAAAGAGACCCAGTACTTC.

The gene calls are TRBV19 and TRBJ2-1; 8 bases fit TRBD2. V was pared by 0 bases and J by 5 bases, with 3 bases of the junction left unmatched. The CDR3 runs 15 residues. Germline V gene lookup returns CDR1 LNHDA and CDR2 SQIVND (reference sequence). This CDR3 is CASSIEGGGHNEQFF. The CDR3 region has the DNA TGTGCCAGTAGTATAGAGGGCGGGGGGCACAATGAGCAGTTCTTC.

This chain links TRBV5-4 with TRBJ2-7, with 8 bases aligning to TRBD2. Germline assignment: CDR1 SGHNT and CDR2 YYREEE (reference sequence). The J segment lost 0 bases and the V segment lost 4 bases, leaving 6 bases of the junction unmatched. This CDR3 is built from 15 residues. Here the CDR3 reads CASSAESGGSYEQYF. Written as DNA, the CDR3 is TGTGCCAGCAGCGCGGAAAGCGGGGGCTCCTACGAGCAGTACTTC. Full variable domain (outside the CDR3, taken from reference TRBV5-4 and TRBJ2-7): ETGVTQSPTHLIKTRGQQVTLRCSSQSGHNTVSWYQQALGQGPQFIFQYYREEENGRGNFPPRFSGLQFPNYSSELNVNALELDDSALYLCASSAESGGSYEQYFGPGTRLTVT.

The gene calls are TRBV5-6 and TRBJ1-2; 8 bases map to TRBD1. CDR3 length: 15 amino acids. CDR1 is SGHDT, CDR2 YYEEEE, per germline. J was trimmed by 8 bases and V by 1 base; bases with no gene match: 10. In nucleotides, the CDR3 is TGTGCCAGCAGCTTGATTGACAGGGGTATCGGCGGCTACACCTTC. Translating gives CASSLIDRGIGGYTF.

A remark on this clone: Within the sample, other DNA sequences also encode this same CDR3. The chain couples TRBV6-6 to TRBJ1-1, with D unclear. CDR3 length: 13 amino acids. Trimming took 3 bases from V and 1 from J, leaving 6 bases between them. CDR1 is MNHNY, CDR2 SVGAGI, per germline (reference sequence). The CDR3 region has the DNA TGTGCCAGCAGTTATGTGGCGAACACTGAAGCTTTCTTT. As protein: CASSYVANTEAFF.

The V call is TRBV15, the J call TRBJ1-1, with D uncertain. The CDR3 covers 15 residues. Germline CDR1 is LNHNV and CDR2 is YYDKDF (reference sequence). The V end lost 0 bases, the J end lost 0 bases, and 8 bases lay between the germline ends. Here the CDR3 reads CATSREGGLNTEAFF. The CDR3 DNA reads TGTGCCACCAGCAGAGAGGGAGGACTGAACACTGAAGCTTTCTTT.

Written as DNA, the CDR3 is TGTGCCAGCAGCTTGGGCGGGACAGGGGTAAACACCATATATTTT. It encodes CASSLGGTGVNTIYF. This chain joins TRBV5-6 and TRBJ1-3; 10 bases are shared with TRBD1. The CDR3 is made up of 15 amino acids. J was trimmed by 6 bases and V by 0 bases; bases with no gene match: 3. Germline-derived CDR1 and CDR2 are SGHDT and YYEEEE.

The CDR3 sequence is CASSGGGLSPLHF. For the CDR3, the DNA is TGTGCCAGTAGTGGAGGGGGCCTTTCACCCCTCCACTTT. This sequence joins TRBV19 and TRBJ1-6; the match to TRBD1 covers 7 bases. CDR1 and CDR2 from the germline V gene are LNHDA and SQIVND (reference sequence). CDR3 length: 13 residues. Trimming at V came to 5 bases and at J to 9 bases, leaving 4 bases not matched to a gene.

This sequence joins TRBV6-5 and TRBJ1-6; 7 bases fit TRBD1. J lost 7 bases, V lost 2 bases, and 5 bases had no gene match. The CDR3 is made up of 15 amino acids. Germline assignment: CDR1 MNHEY and CDR2 SVGAGI. CDR3 bases: TGTGCCAGCAGTTACGGGACAGTACCAAATTCACCCCTCCACTTT. Translation gives CASSYGTVPNSPLHF.

This rearrangement joins TRBV30 to TRBJ1-2; 7 bases line up with TRBD1. With 0 bases clipped from V and 4 bases from J, the junction kept 5 bases outside the gene matches. CDR1 is GTSNPN and CDR2 is SVGIG in the germline V gene (reference sequence). The CDR3 sequence is 14 residues long. For the CDR3, the DNA is TGTGCCTGGAGTGTAGTTGGACAGGCCTATGGCTACACCTTC. Translation: CAWSVVGQAYGYTF. Variable domain in full (rest from reference TRBV30 and TRBJ1-2): SQTIHQWPATLVQPVGSPLSLECTVEGTSNPNLYWYRQAAGRGLQLLFYSVGIGQISSEVPQNLSASRPQDRQFILSSKKLLLSDSGFYLCAWSVVGQAYGYTFGSGTRLTVV.

The chain is built from TRBV19 and TRBJ2-2; 8 bases fit TRBD1. The V and J ends lost 10 bases and 5 bases, in that order; junction bases with no gene match: 15. CDR1 and CDR2 (germline): LNHDA, SQIVND (reference sequence). This CDR3 is 16 amino acids long. CDR3 sequence: CATKAPLQGVTGELFF. The CDR3, as DNA: TGTGCCACCAAGGCCCCTTTACAGGGGGTTACCGGGGAGCTGTTTTTT.

J is TRBJ2-7 and V is TRBV9, with 7 bases matching TRBD1. The trim removed 4 bases at V and 1 base at J, leaving 5 bases unmatched. The CDR3 loop spans 14 amino acids. Germline loops: CDR1 SGDLS, CDR2 YYNGEE. The CDR3 sequence: CASSPRTGSYEQYF. The DNA for the CDR3 is TGTGCCAGCAGCCCCCGGACAGGTTCCTACGAGCAGTACTTC.